The TCR beta chain under discussion was sequenced for a study of CD8 T cells in ankylosing spondylitis. Broader study findings: Characteristic, it appeared, of ankylosing spondylitis blood was a TCR beta motif of 7 or 8 highly homologous variants. Significant enrichment of disease-linked clones was reportedly seen in matched ankylosing spondylitis synovial fluid. Within peripheral blood, clones linked to disease were CD8+ and relatively rare. Existing reports had already noted some motif variants in reactive arthritis synovial fluid and blood.

Deletions cut 8 bases from V and 3 bases from J, with 17 bases between. The CDR3 is 15 amino acids. Germline V gene lookup returns CDR1 MNHEY and CDR2 SMNVEV (reference sequence). Via MiXCR, TCRdb re-called the 5' RACE reads, giving one row per CDR3 protein. The repertoire consists of fewer than 200,000 distinct CDR3 sequences, with 9.8% occurring once and the leading ten covering less than 15%. This clonotype was picked up a small number of times. Its antigen is unidentified. The clonotype originates from a female donor with ankylosing spondylitis or in good health (not recorded which). Source material: blood, either unsorted or a sorted T cell fraction (not recorded which). The chain is built from TRBV27 and TRBJ2-1; maybe TRBD2 (6 bases). In DNA form, the CDR3 reads TGTGCCAGCGCCGATGGGCGGGGAAACTACAATGAGCAGTTCTTC. This gives the protein CASADGRGNYNEQFF.